The table lists the clone carrying this T cell receptor (beta chain) with a few counts. This CDR3 region has 14 residues. Trimming stripped 5 bases from V and 4 bases from J, with 11 bases between. The germline gives CDR1 SGHTA, CDR2 FQGNSA. This record belongs to a study of blood T cell repertoires in COVID-19. Study overall: The origin of the acute and convalescent COVID-19 samples was the United States, Italy and Spain.

Method: immunoSEQ multiplex PCR; TCRdb's copy keeps in-frame clones and lacks some. The repertoire consists of roughly 260,000 clones, with 70% to 90% occurring once and the leading ten covering under 2.5%. Cohorts were based on clinical histories the participants reported. The material sequenced was PBMCs or T cells enriched from blood (not recorded which). The chain joins TRBV7-2 to TRBJ2-2, with D possibly matching TRBD1 (6 bases). This clonotype originated in a woman aged 45-65 years who had recovered from COVID-19. In DNA, the CDR3 is TGTGCCAGCAGCAGAGGACAGAGCACCGGGGAGCTGTTTTTT. Translation: CASSRGQSTGELFF.